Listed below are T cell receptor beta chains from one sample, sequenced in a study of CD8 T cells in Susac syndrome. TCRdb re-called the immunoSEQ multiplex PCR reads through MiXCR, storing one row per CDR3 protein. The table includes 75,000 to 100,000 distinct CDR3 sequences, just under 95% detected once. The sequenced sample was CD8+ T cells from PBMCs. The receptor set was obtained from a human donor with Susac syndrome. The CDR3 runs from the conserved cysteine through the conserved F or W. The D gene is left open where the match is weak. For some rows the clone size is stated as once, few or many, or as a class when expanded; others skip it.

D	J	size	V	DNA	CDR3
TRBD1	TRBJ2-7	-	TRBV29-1	TGCAGCGTGGGGACAGGGGGATACGAGCAGTACTTC	CSVGTGGYEQYF
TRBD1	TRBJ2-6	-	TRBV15	TGTGCCACCAGCAGCGACAGGGTCTCTGGGGCCAACGTCCTGACTTTC	CATSSDRVSGANVLTF
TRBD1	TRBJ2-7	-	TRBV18	TGTGCCAGCTCACCGGGACAGTTCTACGAGCAGTACTTC	CASSPGQFYEQYF
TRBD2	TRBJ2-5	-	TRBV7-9	TGTGCCAGCAGCGTAAGCGGGATGGGTGAGACCCAGTACTTC	CASSVSGMGETQYF
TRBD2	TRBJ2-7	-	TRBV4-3	TGCGCCAGCAGCCCTAGCTTTAGCGGGAGGGGCGACGAGCAGTACTTC	CASSPSFSGRGDEQYF
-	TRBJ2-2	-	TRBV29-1	TGCAGCGTTGAGGGCACGGCCGGGGAGCTGTTTTTT	CSVEGTAGELFF
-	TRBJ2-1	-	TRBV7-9	TGTGCCTTATCCTCGGGGAGCCATTACAATGAGCAGTTCTTC	CALSSGSHYNEQFF
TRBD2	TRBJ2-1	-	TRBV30	TGTGCCTGGAGTCTAGCGGCCCAGGGCAATGAGCAGTTCTTC	CAWSLAAQGNEQFF
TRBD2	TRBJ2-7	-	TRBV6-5	TGTGCCAGCAGTTATTCATTAGCGGGAGGGACGATCGAGCAGTACTTC	CASSYSLAGGTIEQYF
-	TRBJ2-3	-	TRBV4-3	TGCGCCAGCAGCCAAGCCGACGGTAGCACAGATACGCAGTATTTT	CASSQADGSTDTQYF
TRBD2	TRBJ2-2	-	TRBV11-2	TGTGCCAGCAGCTTGCACGGGGGGGGTACCGGGGAGCTGTTTTTT	CASSLHGGGTGELFF
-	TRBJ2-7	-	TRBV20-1	TGCAGTGCCCAGGAGGGAGGATACGAGCAGTACTTC	CSAQEGGYEQYF
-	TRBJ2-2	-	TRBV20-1	TGCAGTGCTAGAGATCTCGTCACCGGGGAGCTGTTTTTT	CSARDLVTGELFF
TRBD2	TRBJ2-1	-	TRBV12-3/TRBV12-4	TGTGCCAGCAGTTTCTCGGGAGGGTTCAATGAGCAGTTCTTC	CASSFSGGFNEQFF
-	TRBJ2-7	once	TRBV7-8	TGTGCCAGCAGCTTATCGGCGCGTGAGTCAGCCCCCTACGAGCAGTACTTC	CASSLSARESAPYEQYF
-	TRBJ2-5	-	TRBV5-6	TGTGCCAGCAGCCCAGGGACGGCCCGTCCAGGGTACTTC	CASSPGTARPGYF
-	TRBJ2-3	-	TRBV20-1	TGCAGTCGTCAAGAGGAAACAGATACGCAGTATTTT	CSRQEETDTQYF
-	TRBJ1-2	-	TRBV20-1	TGCAGTGCTAGAAAGGGGGAGTTCGAGACTAACTATGGCTACACCTTC	CSARKGEFETNYGYTF
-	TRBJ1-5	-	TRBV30	TGTGCCTGGGGCATAGATCAGCCCCAGCATTTT	CAWGIDQPQHF
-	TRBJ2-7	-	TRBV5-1	TGCGCCAGCAGCTTTCCAGACTCCTACGAGCAGTACTTC	CASSFPDSYEQYF
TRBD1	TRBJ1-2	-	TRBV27	TGTGCCAGCAGAAGGGACAGGGGAAGCGGCTACACCTTC	CASRRDRGSGYTF
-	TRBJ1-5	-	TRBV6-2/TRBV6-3	TGTGCCAGCAGTCCCAGCCGCAATCAGCCCCAGCATTTT	CASSPSRNQPQHF
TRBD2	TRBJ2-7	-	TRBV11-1	TGTGCCAGCAGCTTTGGAGTAGGACGGGAGGTAGACGAGCAGTACTTC	CASSFGVGREVDEQYF
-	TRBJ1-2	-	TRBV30	TGTGCCTGGAGGGGGGGCTTACATGGCTACACCTTC	CAWRGGLHGYTF
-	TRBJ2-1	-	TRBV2	TGTGCCAGCAGTGAATTCGGGGGATGGGAGCCCAATGAGCAGTTCTTC	CASSEFGGWEPNEQFF
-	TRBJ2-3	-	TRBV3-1	TGTGCCAGCAGCCAAGTTCAGGGGACGACAGATACGCAGTATTTT	CASSQVQGTTDTQYF
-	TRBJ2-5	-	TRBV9	TGTGCCAGCAGCGTAAAGGGGCTTCAAGAGACCCAGTACTTC	CASSVKGLQETQYF